This T cell receptor (beta chain) was recovered during a study of CD4 and CD8 cells across lung adenocarcinoma regions. The CDR3 has 15 residues. V gave up 9 bases and J gave up 14 bases, with 30 bases separating them. The germline V gene encodes CDR1 MNHNS and CDR2 SASEGT. Samples came from patients with localized non-small cell lung adenocarcinoma. TCRdb used MiXCR to reprocess the PCR reads, holding one entry per CDR3 protein. The sample contains about 25,000 distinct CDR3 sequences, under 65% of which appear only once. The chain is built from TRBV6-1 and TRBJ2-3; D is possibly TRBD2 (6 bases). This sequence was found in a male donor with lung adenocarcinoma. The CD4 and CD8 labels of this study may be unreliable. The source material was CD4+ T cells from the center of a lung tumor. CDR3 sequence: CARGLQAGSTEALYF. The CDR3 nucleotides are TGTGCCAGGGGACTCCAGGCTGGAAGCACAGAGGCGCTGTATTTT.